This T cell receptor (beta chain) was captured in a study of shared clonotypes between healthy human individuals. Deep-level assay runs were performed. Sequencing was performed on unsorted PBMC DNA using ten immunoSEQ deep assay plates. Data came from immunoSEQ multiplex PCR; TCRdb stores just in-frame clones and leaves some out. The sample comprises about 560,000 clones, just over 75% of which are singletons, and approximately 12% rests with the top ten. Germline V gene lookup returns CDR1 SGHTA and CDR2 FQGTGA. The CDR3 loop spans 14 amino acids. Trimming cost V 5 bases and J 4 bases, with 12 bases left between them.

The clonotype originates from a woman aged 40-49 years in good health. Some clones in this sample may be carry-over from other donors' samples. Input material: PBMCs. This chain links TRBV7-3 with TRBJ2-1; TRBD1 is a possible D gene (7 bases). CDR3 in DNA: TGTGCCAGCAGCCGGGGGACAGAATACAATGAGCAGTTCTTC. This codes for CASSRGTEYNEQFF.